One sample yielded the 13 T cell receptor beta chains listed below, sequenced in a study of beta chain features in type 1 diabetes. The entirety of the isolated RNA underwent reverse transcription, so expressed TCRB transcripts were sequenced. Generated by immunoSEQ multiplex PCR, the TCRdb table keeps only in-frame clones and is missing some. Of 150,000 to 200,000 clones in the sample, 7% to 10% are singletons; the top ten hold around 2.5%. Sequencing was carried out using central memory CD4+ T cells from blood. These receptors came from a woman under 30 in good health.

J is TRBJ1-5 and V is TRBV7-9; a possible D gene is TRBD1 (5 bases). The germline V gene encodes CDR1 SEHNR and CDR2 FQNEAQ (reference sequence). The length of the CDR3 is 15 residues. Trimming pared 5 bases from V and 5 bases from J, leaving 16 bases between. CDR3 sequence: CASSPWGGTDQPQHF. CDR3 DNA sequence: TGTGCCAGCAGCCCGTGGGGAGGGACGGATCAGCCCCAGCATTTT. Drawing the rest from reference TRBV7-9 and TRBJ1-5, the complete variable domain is DTGVSQNPRHKITKRGQNVTFRCDPISEHNRLYWYRQTLGQGPEFLTYFQNEAQLEKSRLLSDRFSAERPKGSFSTLEIQRTEQGDSAMYLCASSPWGGTDQPQHFGDGTRLSIL.

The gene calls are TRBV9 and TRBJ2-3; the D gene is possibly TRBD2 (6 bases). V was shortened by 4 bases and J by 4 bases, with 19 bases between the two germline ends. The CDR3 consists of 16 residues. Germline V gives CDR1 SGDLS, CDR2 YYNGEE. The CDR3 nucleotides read TGTGCCAGCAGCCCCCGCGGGGCCATGTTGTCAGATACGCAGTATTTT. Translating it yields CASSPRGAMLSDTQYF. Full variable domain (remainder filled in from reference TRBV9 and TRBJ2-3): DSGVTQTPKHLITATGQRVTLRCSPRSGDLSVYWYQQSLDQGLQFLIQYYNGEERAKGNILERFSAQQFPDLHSELNLSSLELGDSALYFCASSPRGAMLSDTQYFGPGTRLTVL.

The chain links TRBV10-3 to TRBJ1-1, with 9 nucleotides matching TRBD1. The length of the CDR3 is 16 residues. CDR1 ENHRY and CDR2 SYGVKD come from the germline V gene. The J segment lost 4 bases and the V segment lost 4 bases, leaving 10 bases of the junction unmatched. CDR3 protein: CAISGTQGARGTEAFF. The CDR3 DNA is TGTGCCATCAGTGGAACACAGGGGGCCCGTGGCACTGAAGCTTTCTTT.

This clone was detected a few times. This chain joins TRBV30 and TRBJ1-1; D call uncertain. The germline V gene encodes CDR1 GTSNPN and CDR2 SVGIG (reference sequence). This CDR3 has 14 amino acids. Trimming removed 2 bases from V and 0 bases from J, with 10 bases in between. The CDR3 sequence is CAWSLTSMNTEAFF. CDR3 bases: TGTGCCTGGAGTCTGACAAGCATGAACACTGAAGCTTTCTTT.

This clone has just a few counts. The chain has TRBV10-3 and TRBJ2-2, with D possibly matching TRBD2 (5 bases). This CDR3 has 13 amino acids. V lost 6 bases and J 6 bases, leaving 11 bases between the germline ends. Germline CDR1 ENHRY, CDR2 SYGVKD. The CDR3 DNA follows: TGTGCCATCAGGGACTCCCAGCCCGGGGAGCTGTTTTTT. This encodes CAIRDSQPGELFF.

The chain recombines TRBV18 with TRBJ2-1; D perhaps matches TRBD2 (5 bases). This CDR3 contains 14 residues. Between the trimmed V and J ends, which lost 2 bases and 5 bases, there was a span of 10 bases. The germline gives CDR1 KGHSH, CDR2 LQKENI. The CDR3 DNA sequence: TGTGCCAGCTCACCATCCGGGAAAAACAATGAGCAGTTCTTC. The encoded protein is CASSPSGKNNEQFF.

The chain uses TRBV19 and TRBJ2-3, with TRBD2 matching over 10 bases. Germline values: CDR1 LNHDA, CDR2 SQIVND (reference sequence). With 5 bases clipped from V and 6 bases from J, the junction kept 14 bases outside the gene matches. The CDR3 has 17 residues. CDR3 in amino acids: CASSSEREGRSGDTQYF. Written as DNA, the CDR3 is TGTGCCAGTAGTTCCGAGCGGGAGGGCCGATCGGGTGATACGCAGTATTTT.

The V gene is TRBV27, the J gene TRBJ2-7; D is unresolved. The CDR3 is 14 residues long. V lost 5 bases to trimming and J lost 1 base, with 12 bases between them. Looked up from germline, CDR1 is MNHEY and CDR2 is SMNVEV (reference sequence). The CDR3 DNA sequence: TGTGCCAGCAGTCCGCGCGAGTCTTCCTACGAGCAGTACTTC. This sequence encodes CASSPRESSYEQYF.

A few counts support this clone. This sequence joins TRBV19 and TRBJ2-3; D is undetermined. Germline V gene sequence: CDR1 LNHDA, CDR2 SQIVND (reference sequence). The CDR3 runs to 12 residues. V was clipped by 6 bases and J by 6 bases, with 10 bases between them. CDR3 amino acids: CASSYLGDTQYF. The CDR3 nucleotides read TGTGCCAGTAGCTACCTCGGGGATACGCAGTATTTT.

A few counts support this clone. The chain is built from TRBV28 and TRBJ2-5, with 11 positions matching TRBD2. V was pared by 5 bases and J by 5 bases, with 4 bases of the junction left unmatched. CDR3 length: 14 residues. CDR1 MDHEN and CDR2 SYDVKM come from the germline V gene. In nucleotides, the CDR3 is TGTGCCAGCAGTCCTCTAGCGGGAGGCGAGACCCAGTACTTC. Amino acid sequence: CASSPLAGGETQYF.

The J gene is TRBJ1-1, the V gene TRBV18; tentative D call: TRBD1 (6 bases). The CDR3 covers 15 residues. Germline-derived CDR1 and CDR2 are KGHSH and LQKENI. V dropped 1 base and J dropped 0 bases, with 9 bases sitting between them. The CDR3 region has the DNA TGTGCCAGCTCACCACGAGGGGGACTGAACACTGAAGCTTTCTTT. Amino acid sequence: CASSPRGGLNTEAFF. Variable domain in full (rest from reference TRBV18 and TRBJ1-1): NAGVMQNPRHLVRRRGQEARLRCSPMKGHSHVYWYRQLPEEGLKFMVYLQKENIIDESGMPKERFSAEFPKEGPSILRIQQVVRGDSAAYFCASSPRGGLNTEAFFGQGTRLTVV.

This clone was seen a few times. In nucleotides, the CDR3 is TGTGCCAGCAGCCGGACTAGCGGGAGCTATGAGCAGTTCTTC. It is translated as CASSRTSGSYEQFF. This rearrangement joins TRBV5-4 to TRBJ2-1; 13 positions agree with TRBD2. The CDR3 loop spans 14 amino acids. Germline trimming cut 4 bases from V and 8 bases from J; bases unmatched to any gene: 3. Looked up from germline, CDR1 is SGHNT and CDR2 is YYREEE (reference sequence).

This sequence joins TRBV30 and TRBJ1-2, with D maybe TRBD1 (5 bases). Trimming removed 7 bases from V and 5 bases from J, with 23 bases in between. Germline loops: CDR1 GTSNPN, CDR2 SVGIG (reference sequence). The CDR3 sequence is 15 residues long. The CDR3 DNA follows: TGTGCCTCCAGGGCGGGGTCCGCTCAGCTATATGGCTACACCTTC. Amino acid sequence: CASRAGSAQLYGYTF.